One and the same sample provided the 25 T cell receptor beta chains below, sequenced in a study of T cell responses to AZD1222 COVID-19 vaccine. Repertoires were generated with immunoSEQ multiplex PCR, while TCRdb's copy carries only in-frame clones and drops some. In the table there are some 100,000 clones, 85% to 90% of which are singletons. The material was peripheral blood, obtained on day 0 of AZD1222 vaccination. The receptors were sampled from an adult in good health.

The rearrangement links TRBV2 to TRBJ2-5; 11 bases map to TRBD1. V lost 7 bases to trimming and J lost 5 bases; unmatched junction nucleotides: 6. The CDR3 is 14 residues long. Looked up from germline, CDR1 is SNHLY and CDR2 is FYNNEI. This CDR3 is CASNRDRGAETQYF. DNA of the CDR3: TGTGCCAGCAACCGGGACAGGGGGGCGGAGACCCAGTACTTC.

The chain recombines TRBV18 with TRBJ2-3; 9 bases agree with TRBD1. The germline CDR1 and CDR2 sequences are KGHSH and LQKENI. The CDR3 is 16 amino acids. The junction had 10 bases not matched to a gene; V was cut back by 6 bases and J by 3 bases. The CDR3 protein is CASSPPPGQGTDTQYF. CDR3 coding DNA: TGTGCCAGCTCGCCTCCTCCGGGACAGGGAACAGATACGCAGTATTTT. The full variable domain, in which reference TRBV18 and TRBJ2-3 provide the parts outside the CDR3, is NAGVMQNPRHLVRRRGQEARLRCSPMKGHSHVYWYRQLPEEGLKFMVYLQKENIIDESGMPKERFSAEFPKEGPSILRIQQVVRGDSAAYFCASSPPPGQGTDTQYFGPGTRLTVL.

The J gene is TRBJ2-2, the V gene TRBV5-1, with TRBD2 identical over 7 bases. The CDR3 consists of 14 residues. The germline V gene encodes CDR1 SGHRS and CDR2 YFSETQ. V dropped 5 bases and J dropped 4; count of bases not matched to a gene: 5. CDR3 sequence (DNA): TGCGCCAGCAGTTTTGGCGGGAGCACCGGGGAGCTGTTTTTT. This translates into CASSFGGSTGELFF.

V and J are TRBV5-1 and TRBJ1-2; D gene ambiguous. Trimming took 4 bases from V and 0 from J, leaving 7 bases between them. The CDR3 totals 13 residues. Germline CDR1 reads SGHRS; CDR2 reads YFSETQ. CDR3 in amino acids: CASSPTSNYGYTF. In DNA, the CDR3 is TGCGCCAGCAGCCCCACATCTAACTATGGCTACACCTTC.

This rearrangement joins TRBV28 to TRBJ2-7; possible D gene TRBD1, 6 bases. Germline CDR1 MDHEN, CDR2 SYDVKM. The CDR3 runs 12 residues. Trimming took off 4 bases at V and 5 bases at J, with 9 bases between the two ends. As DNA, the CDR3 is TGTGCCAGCAGTTACAGGGTCGACGAGCAGTACTTC. It encodes CASSYRVDEQYF.

The chain combines TRBV28 with TRBJ2-1, with 9 positions matching TRBD2. CDR1 and CDR2 from the germline V gene are MDHEN and SYDVKM. V gave up 2 bases and J gave up 7 bases; unmatched junction bases: 6. The CDR3 contains 15 residues. For the CDR3, the DNA is TGTGCCAGCAGTTTACGCGGGAGGGCCCGGAATGAGCAGTTCTTC. This encodes CASSLRGRARNEQFF.

The CDR3 bases are TGCAGCGTCCGAAGAGGGGGCCCGAACACTGAAGCTTTCTTT. It yields the protein CSVRRGGPNTEAFF. V gene TRBV29-1 combines with J gene TRBJ1-1; 7 nucleotides agree with TRBD1. The junction had 8 bases not matched to a gene; V was cut back by 6 bases and J by 1 base. The germline V gene has CDR1 SQVTM and CDR2 ANQGSEA. The CDR3 sequence is 14 residues long.

The genes are TRBV5-6 and TRBJ2-7, with 8 bases fitting TRBD1. This CDR3 comprises 15 residues. CDR1 and CDR2 (germline): SGHDT, YYEEEE. The junction had 4 bases not matched to a gene; V was cut back by 2 bases and J by 0 bases. CDR3 nucleotides: TGTGCCAGCAGCTTTCCCGGGACAGGCTCCTACGAGCAGTACTTC. Its protein is CASSFPGTGSYEQYF. The entire variable domain, with the rest obtained from reference TRBV5-6 and TRBJ2-7, is as follows: DAGVTQSPTHLIKTRGQQVTLRCSPKSGHDTVSWYQQALGQGPQFIFQYYEEEERQRGNFPDRFSGHQFPNYSSELNVNALLLGDSALYLCASSFPGTGSYEQYFGPGTRLTVT.

The chain carries TRBV6-1 and TRBJ2-3, with D tentatively TRBD2 (5 bases). The CDR3 is made up of 14 amino acids. The germline V and J ends were trimmed by 7 bases and 3 bases, with 14 bases remaining between them. Germline V gene data show CDR1 as MNHNS and CDR2 as SASEGT. Here the CDR3 reads CASKQSGRTDTQYF. CDR3 nucleotide sequence: TGTGCCAGCAAACAGAGCGGACGGACAGATACGCAGTATTTT.

The chain joins TRBV28 to TRBJ1-5, with 10 nucleotides matching TRBD1. The J segment lost 5 bases and the V segment lost 5 bases, leaving 6 bases of the junction unmatched. Germline-derived CDR1 and CDR2 are MDHEN and SYDVKM. This CDR3 has 15 amino acids. The CDR3 is CASSPTGGSYQPQHF. CDR3 bases: TGTGCCAGCAGTCCGACAGGGGGCAGTTATCAGCCCCAGCATTTT.

V is TRBV2 and J is TRBJ1-2, with 7 bases that match TRBD1. V gave up 7 bases and J gave up 8 bases; unmatched junction bases: 10. The CDR3 consists of 13 residues. Germline CDR1 is SNHLY and CDR2 is FYNNEI. The CDR3 region is CASKSRGIGGYTF. As DNA, the CDR3 is TGTGCCAGCAAGAGCAGGGGGATAGGGGGCTACACCTTC.

V usage is TRBV7-9 and J usage is TRBJ2-3; D remains ambiguous. This CDR3 contains 14 residues. Trimming took off 5 bases at V and 7 bases at J, with 16 bases between the two ends. The germline CDR1 and CDR2 sequences are SEHNR and FQNEAQ (reference sequence). CDR3 sequence: CASSPETISNTQYF. CDR3 in DNA: TGTGCCAGCAGCCCCGAGACGATATCAAATACGCAGTATTTT.

This clone appeared once. This sequence joins TRBV5-1 and TRBJ2-7; the D gene could be TRBD1 or TRBD2 (5 bases each). This CDR3 is 14 amino acids long. V was shortened by 2 bases and J by 5 bases, with 14 bases between the two germline ends. Germline assignment: CDR1 SGHRS and CDR2 YFSETQ. The DNA of the CDR3 is TGCGCCAGCAGCTTCCTCGGGACGACCAACGAGCAGTACTTC. It specifies CASSFLGTTNEQYF.

The chain couples TRBV7-9 to TRBJ2-7, with 7 positions matching TRBD2. V trimming: 5 bases; J trimming: 5 bases; junction bases outside the gene matches: 12. Germline values: CDR1 SEHNR, CDR2 FQNEAQ (reference sequence). The CDR3 runs 15 residues. The CDR3 DNA follows: TGTGCCAGCAGCGGCGGGAGCCCGGGGGACCACGAGCAGTACTTC. Translated, it gives CASSGGSPGDHEQYF.

The chain links TRBV27 to TRBJ2-4; D may be TRBD2 (6 bases). Looked up from germline, CDR1 is MNHEY and CDR2 is SMNVEV (reference sequence). CDR3 length: 16 amino acids. V was trimmed by 5 bases and J by 1 base, leaving 15 bases between them. The CDR3 region has the DNA TGTGCCAGCAGTCCCCCCGGGGGACCTGCCAAAAACATTCAGTACTTC. Its translation: CASSPPGGPAKNIQYF.

V usage is TRBV14 and J usage is TRBJ2-7, with D uncertain. The CDR3 runs to 12 residues. From germline, CDR1 is SGHDN and CDR2 FVKESK. V was pared by 1 base and J by 4 bases, with 5 bases between. CDR3 protein: CASSQAWYEQYF. For the CDR3, the DNA is TGTGCCAGCAGCCAAGCCTGGTACGAGCAGTACTTC.

V gene TRBV24-1 combines with J gene TRBJ2-1, with D possibly TRBD2 on 5 matching bases. The germline V gene encodes CDR1 KGHDR and CDR2 SFDVKD. V shed 4 bases and J shed 8 bases, with 14 bases lying between them. The CDR3 spans 14 residues. CDR3 sequence: CATSDARGFDEQFF. For the CDR3, the DNA is TGTGCCACCAGTGACGCCAGAGGGTTCGATGAGCAGTTCTTC.

V gene TRBV5-4 combines with J gene TRBJ2-5; 10 bases match TRBD1. This CDR3 region has 17 residues. Trimming took 0 bases from V and 4 from J; bases not matched to a gene: 9. Looked up from germline, CDR1 is SGHNT and CDR2 is YYREEE (reference sequence). The CDR3: CASSLALGTGDGETQYF. The CDR3 coding sequence is TGTGCCAGCAGCTTGGCCTTGGGGACAGGGGATGGAGAGACCCAGTACTTC.

The V gene is TRBV12-3 or TRBV12-4, the J gene TRBJ1-4, with D possibly being TRBD1 (5 bases). V lost 1 base to trimming and J lost 5 bases, with 5 bases between them. This CDR3 is 13 amino acids long. In DNA, the CDR3 is TGTGCCAGCAGTTTAGGGGGGAATGAAAAACTGTTTTTT. Amino acids: CASSLGGNEKLFF.

This clone was observed a single time. CDR3 in amino acids: CATSDWGQVGETQYF. For the CDR3, the DNA is TGTGCCACCAGTGATTGGGGGCAGGTAGGAGAGACCCAGTACTTC. J is TRBJ2-5 and V is TRBV24-1, with D tentatively TRBD1 (6 bases). The germline V gene has CDR1 KGHDR and CDR2 SFDVKD. The CDR3 contains 15 residues. Trimming shortened V by 2 bases and J by 4 bases, and 13 bases separated the two germline ends.

The chain couples TRBV19 to TRBJ2-3; D is undetermined. There are 14 residues in the CDR3. V was pared by 6 bases and J by 2 bases, with 12 bases between. CDR1 and CDR2 (germline): LNHDA, SQIVND (reference sequence). The CDR3 DNA is TGTGCCAGTAGCGCCCAGGAGAACACAGATACGCAGTATTTT. This gives the protein CASSAQENTDTQYF.

This chain uses TRBV4-1 with TRBJ2-1, with 9 bases identical to TRBD1. The junction had 8 bases not matched to a gene; V was cut back by 3 bases and J by 8 bases. Germline CDR1 and CDR2: MGHRA and YSYEKL. The CDR3 sequence is 15 residues long. CDR3 sequence reads: CASSQIRQGVDEQFF. CDR3 coding DNA: TGCGCCAGCAGCCAGATACGACAGGGGGTGGATGAGCAGTTCTTC.

The chain carries TRBV9 and TRBJ1-4; D is perhaps TRBD1 (5 bases). Trimming removed 3 bases from V and 8 bases from J, with 14 bases in between. Germline V gives CDR1 SGDLS, CDR2 YYNGEE. The length of the CDR3 is 14 residues. The CDR3 spells CASSDLMEGEKLFF. In nucleotides, the CDR3 is TGTGCCAGCAGCGACCTCATGGAGGGGGAAAAACTGTTTTTT.

A single count supports this clone. This chain joins TRBV5-4 and TRBJ1-5, with a weak D call TRBD1 (5 bases). Germline CDR1 SGHNT, CDR2 YYREEE (reference sequence). The V and J ends lost 2 bases and 9 bases respectively, with 12 bases between them. The CDR3 loop spans 13 amino acids. CDR3 loop: CASSFGTEAPQHF. The CDR3 DNA reads as TGTGCCAGCAGCTTCGGGACGGAGGCGCCCCAGCATTTT.

This rearrangement joins TRBV7-6 to TRBJ1-5; 7 bases align to TRBD1. The CDR3 contains 15 residues. Losses at the gene ends were 8 bases for V and 0 bases for J; bases not matched to a gene: 7. From germline, CDR1 is SGHVS and CDR2 FNYEAQ. The CDR3 DNA follows: TGTGCCAGCCCGGACAGGCAATATAGCAATCAGCCCCAGCATTTT. Protein sequence: CASPDRQYSNQPQHF.